Shown below are 2 T cell receptor beta chains from a single sample sequenced in a study of CD8 T cells in Susac syndrome. Random hexamers served to reverse transcribe roughly 0.5 to 1 ug RNA. TCRdb called the immunoSEQ multiplex PCR reads again in MiXCR, with one record for every CDR3 protein. The table shows fewer than 200,000 distinct CDR3 sequences, with 95% occurring only once. The sequencing sample was made of CD8+ T cells from PBMCs. The receptor set was obtained from a human donor with multiple sclerosis.

J is TRBJ2-7 and V is TRBV7-9; 8 bases are shared with TRBD1. The V segment lost 4 bases and the J segment 2 bases; nucleotides outside the gene matches: 7. The CDR3 sequence is 15 residues long. Germline CDR1 and CDR2: SEHNR and FQNEAQ (reference sequence). As DNA, the CDR3 is TGTGCCAGCAGCTCACTGGACAGGGACCCCTACGAGCAGTACTTC. It translates to CASSSLDRDPYEQYF.

V and J are TRBV25-1 and TRBJ2-5; D not certain. The CDR3 totals 14 residues. CDR1 and CDR2 from the germline V gene are MGHDK and SYGVNS. V lost 0 bases to trimming and J lost 2 bases, with 7 bases between them. The CDR3 is CASSEYSEQETQYF. CDR3 bases: TGTGCCAGCAGTGAATATTCGGAACAAGAGACCCAGTACTTC. Based on the CDR3 plus reference TRBV25-1 and TRBJ2-5, the full variable domain is EADIYQTPRYLVIGTGKKITLECSQTMGHDKMYWYQQDPGMELHLIHYSYGVNSTEKGDLSSESTVSRIRTEHFPLTLESARPSHTSQYLCASSEYSEQETQYFGPGTRLLVL.